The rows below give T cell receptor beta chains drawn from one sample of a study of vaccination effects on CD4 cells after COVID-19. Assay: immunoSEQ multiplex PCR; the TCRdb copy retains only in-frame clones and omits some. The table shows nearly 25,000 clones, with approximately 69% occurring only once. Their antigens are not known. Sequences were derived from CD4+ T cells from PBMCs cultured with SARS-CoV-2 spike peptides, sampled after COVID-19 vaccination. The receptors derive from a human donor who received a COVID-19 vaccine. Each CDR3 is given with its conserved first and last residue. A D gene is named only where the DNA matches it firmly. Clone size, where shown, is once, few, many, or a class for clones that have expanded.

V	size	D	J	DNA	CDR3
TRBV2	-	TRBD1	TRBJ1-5	TGTGCCAGCAGCCGGGACAGGGGTAGCAATCAGCCCCAGCATTTT	CASSRDRGSNQPQHF
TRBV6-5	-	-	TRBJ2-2	TGTGCCAGCAGACCCGGGACTGTTGTGGCCGGGGAGCTGTTTTTT	CASRPGTVVAGELFF
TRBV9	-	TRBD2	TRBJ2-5	TGTGCCAGCAGTCGGACTAGCGGGTCCCAAGAGACCCAGTACTTC	CASSRTSGSQETQYF
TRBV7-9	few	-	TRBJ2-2	TGTGCCAGCAGGGGGCGCGTCACCGGGGAGCTGTTTTTT	CASRGRVTGELFF
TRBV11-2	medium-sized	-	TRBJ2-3	TGTGCCAGCAGCTTAGACAAGGGGAATACGCAGTATTTT	CASSLDKGNTQYF
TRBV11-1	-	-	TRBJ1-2	TGTGCCAGCAGCCCTACCTCTGGCAGGGTATCCTATGGCTACACCTTC	CASSPTSGRVSYGYTF
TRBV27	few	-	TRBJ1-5	TGTGCCAGCAGTTTATCTCTCGCCGGTGGCAGGGGTAAAAATCAGCCCCAGCATTTT	CASSLSLAGGRGKNQPQHF
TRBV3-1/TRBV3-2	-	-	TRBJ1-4	TGTGCCAGCAGCCAAGGCCCCGGAGGTGTTGAAAAACTGTTTTTT	CASSQGPGGVEKLFF
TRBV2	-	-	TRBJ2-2	TGTGCCAGCAGTGAAGCTAGGAGAAACACCGGGGAGCTGTTTTTT	CASSEARRNTGELFF
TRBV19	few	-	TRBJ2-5	TGTGCCAGTAGTATAGCCGGTAGGGACCGCGGGGATGAGACCCAGTACTTC	CASSIAGRDRGDETQYF
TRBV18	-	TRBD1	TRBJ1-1	TGTGCCAGCTCACCAAACCCGACAGGGTTGAACACTGAAGCTTTCTTT	CASSPNPTGLNTEAFF
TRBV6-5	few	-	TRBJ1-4	TGTGCCAGCAGTTCCCGGACAGCAACTAATGAAAAACTGTTTTTT	CASSSRTATNEKLFF
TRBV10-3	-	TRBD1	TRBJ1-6	TGTGCCATCAGTGACTACAGGGGCGATAATTCACCCCTCCACTTT	CAISDYRGDNSPLHF
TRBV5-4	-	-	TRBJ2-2	TGTGCCAGCAGCCGCAGGGGCTACGGCATGGCGAACACCGGGGAGCTGTTTTTT	CASSRRGYGMANTGELFF
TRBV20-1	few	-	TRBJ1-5	TGCAGGCGACGGTCCAATCAGCCCCAGCATTTT	CRRRSNQPQHF
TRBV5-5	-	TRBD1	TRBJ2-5	TGTGCCAGCAGCGGAACCCGGGACAGGGACCCAGAGACCCAGTACTTC	CASSGTRDRDPETQYF
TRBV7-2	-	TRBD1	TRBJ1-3	TGTGCCAGCAGCTTAGGCCCACCGACAGGGCTAGGCGGAAACACCATATATTTT	CASSLGPPTGLGGNTIYF
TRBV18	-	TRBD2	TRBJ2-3	TGTGCCAGCTCACCTATAGGACTAGCTGAAGGGAATACGCAGTATTTT	CASSPIGLAEGNTQYF
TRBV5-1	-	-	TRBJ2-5	TGCGCCAGCAGCTTGACCTCCCAGGGACCCCAGTACTTC	CASSLTSQGPQYF
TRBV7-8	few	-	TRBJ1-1	TGTGCCAGCAGCTTAGTTTATGCGACAGTAGAAGCTTTCTTT	CASSLVYATVEAFF
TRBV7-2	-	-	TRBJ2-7	TGTGCCAGCAGCTCGTTTTACGCGTACGAGCAGTACTTC	CASSSFYAYEQYF
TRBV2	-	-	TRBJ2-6	TGTGCCAGCAGTGTTGGGGCCAACGTCCTGACTTTC	CASSVGANVLTF
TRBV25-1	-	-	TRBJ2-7	TGTGCCAGCAGACAGGGTGGATACGAGCAGTACTTC	CASRQGGYEQYF